This T cell receptor (beta chain) emerged from a study of Ad26.COV2.S vaccination and SARS-CoV-2 variants. On the study more broadly: Donor had been placed in the Ad26.COV2.S arm of the COV1001 trial. Each vaccinee took Ad26.COV2.S intramuscularly, once or twice 56 days apart.

Germline-derived CDR1 and CDR2 are SGHRS and YFSETQ. This CDR3 comprises 15 residues. Losses at the gene ends were 3 bases for V and 4 bases for J; bases not matched to a gene: 6. Treatment in this sample: around 19 received Ad26.COV2.S at low or high dose, single or two shots; roughly 5 received placebo; per-sample allocation not given. Vaccine and placebo recipients were sampled on day 63 after the first injection. Assay used: immunoSEQ multiplex PCR; TCRdb lists only in-frame clones, some missing. The table has approximately 300,000 clones, around four fifths seen once. The V and J genes are TRBV5-1 and TRBJ1-1, with 10 bases matching TRBD1. This specimen consisted of peripheral blood, obtained in a trial of Ad26.COV2.S vaccine versus placebo. This TCR was sampled from a person between 18 and 59 years old who received the Ad26.COV2.S COVID-19 vaccine or a placebo. DNA of the CDR3: TGCGCCAGCAGCTGGACCGGGACAGGGGCCACTGAAGCTTTCTTT. Its protein is CASSWTGTGATEAFF.